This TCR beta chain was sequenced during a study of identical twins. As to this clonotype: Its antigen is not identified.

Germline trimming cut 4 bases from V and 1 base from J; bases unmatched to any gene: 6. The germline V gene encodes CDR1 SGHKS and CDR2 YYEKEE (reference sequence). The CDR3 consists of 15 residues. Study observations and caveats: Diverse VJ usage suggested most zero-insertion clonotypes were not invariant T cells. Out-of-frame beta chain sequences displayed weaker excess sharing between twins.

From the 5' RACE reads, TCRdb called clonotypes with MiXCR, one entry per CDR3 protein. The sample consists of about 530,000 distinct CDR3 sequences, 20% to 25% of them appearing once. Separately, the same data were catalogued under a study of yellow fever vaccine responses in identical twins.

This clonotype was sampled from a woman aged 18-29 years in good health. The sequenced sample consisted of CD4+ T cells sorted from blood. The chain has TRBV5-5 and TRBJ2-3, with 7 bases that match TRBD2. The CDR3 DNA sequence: TGTGCCAGCAGCACCGTGGCGGGAGGCACAGATACGCAGTATTTT. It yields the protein CASSTVAGGTDTQYF.